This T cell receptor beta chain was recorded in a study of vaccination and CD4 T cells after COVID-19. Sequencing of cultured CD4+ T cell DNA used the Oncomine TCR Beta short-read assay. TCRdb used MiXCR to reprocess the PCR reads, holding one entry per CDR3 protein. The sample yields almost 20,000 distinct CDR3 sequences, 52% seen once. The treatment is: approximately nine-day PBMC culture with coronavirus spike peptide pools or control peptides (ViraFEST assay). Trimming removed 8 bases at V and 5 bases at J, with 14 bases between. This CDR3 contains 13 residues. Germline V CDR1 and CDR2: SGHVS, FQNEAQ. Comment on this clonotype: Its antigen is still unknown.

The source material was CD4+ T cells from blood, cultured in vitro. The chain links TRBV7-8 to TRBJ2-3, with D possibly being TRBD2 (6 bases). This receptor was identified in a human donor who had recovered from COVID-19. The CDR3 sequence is CASGGTTKDTQYF. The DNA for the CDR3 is TGTGCCAGCGGCGGGACCACGAAAGATACGCAGTATTTT.